This is a list of T cell receptor beta chains from one sample in a study of control samples from healthy donors and cancer patients. Sequencing was performed with immunoSEQ multiplex PCR; in TCRdb, only in-frame clones are kept and a portion is missing. In the table there are roughly 150,000 clones, about 90% of which are singletons. Sequencing was performed on blood. These receptors came from a man aged 18 to 29 in good health. Both conserved end residues are part of each CDR3. D genes are given only for firm matches. Size is stated for part of the rows, as once, few or many counts, or as a class when the clone is expanded.

many	TRBJ2-2	TRBD1	TRBV24-1	CATSDLDRGHSGELFF	TGTGCCACCAGTGATCTCGACAGGGGGCACTCCGGGGAGCTGTTTTTT
.	TRBJ1-3	.	TRBV9	CASSVGVGTGNTIYF	TGTGCCAGCAGCGTAGGAGTAGGGACTGGAAACACCATATATTTT
.	TRBJ2-1	.	TRBV7-2	CASSLELVRAQFF	TGTGCCAGCAGCCTAGAGCTTGTCAGGGCCCAGTTCTTC
.	TRBJ2-5	.	TRBV3-1/TRBV3-2	CASSIRETQYF	TGTGCCAGCAGTATACGGGAGACCCAGTACTTC
once	TRBJ1-2	.	TRBV6-5	CASAEPALYGYTF	TGTGCCAGTGCAGAGCCTGCGCTCTACGGCTACACCTTC
.	TRBJ1-3	.	TRBV4-1	CASSHVDKTGNTIYF	TGCGCCAGCAGCCATGTAGACAAGACTGGAAACACCATATATTTT
.	TRBJ2-7	TRBD2	TRBV7-2	CASSLSTSGGYEQYF	TGTGCCAGCAGCTTAAGTACTAGCGGGGGTTACGAGCAGTACTTC
.	TRBJ2-2	TRBD2	TRBV6-2/TRBV6-3	CASSYRLAGSTGELFF	TGTGCCAGCAGTTACCGGCTAGCGGGGAGCACCGGGGAGCTGTTTTTT
.	TRBJ2-7	TRBD2	TRBV15	CATSIPGLSSAEQYF	TGTGCCACCAGTATCCCGGGACTATCCTCCGCCGAGCAGTACTTC
.	TRBJ2-3	.	TRBV7-2	CASSSNWEITDTQYF	TGTGCCAGCAGCTCAAACTGGGAGATCACAGATACGCAGTATTTT
.	TRBJ2-7	TRBD1	TRBV30	CAWSGDRGVHEQYF	TGTGCCTGGAGTGGGGACAGGGGGGTCCACGAGCAGTACTTC
once	TRBJ2-2	TRBD1	TRBV18	CASSLQGVDTGELFF	TGTGCCAGCTCACTGCAGGGGGTGGACACCGGGGAGCTGTTTTTT
.	TRBJ1-5	.	TRBV6-2/TRBV6-3	CASSKQGYSNQPQHF	TGTGCCAGCAGTAAACAGGGTTATAGCAATCAGCCCCAGCATTTT
.	TRBJ1-3	.	TRBV9	CASSAGTGNTIYF	TGTGCCAGCAGCGCGGGAACTGGAAACACCATATATTTT
.	TRBJ1-1	.	TRBV3-1/TRBV3-2	CASSPQWGRNTEAFF	TGTGCCAGCAGTCCACAGTGGGGGAGGAACACTGAAGCTTTCTTT
.	TRBJ2-7	TRBD1	TRBV11-2	CASSSGQGGYEQYF	TGTGCCAGCAGCTCCGGACAGGGGGGATACGAGCAGTACTTC
.	TRBJ1-1	.	TRBV6-5	CASSTARDGREAFF	TGTGCCAGCAGTACCGCCCGGGACGGCCGTGAAGCTTTCTTT
.	TRBJ2-7	.	TRBV7-8	CASSPRPDRLYF	TGTGCCAGCAGCCCCCGCCCCGACAGGCTGTACTTC
.	TRBJ1-5	TRBD1	TRBV5-5	CASSLRLDRVNQPQHF	TGTGCCAGCAGTCTTAGATTGGACAGGGTGAATCAGCCCCAGCATTTT
.	TRBJ2-3	TRBD2	TRBV28	CASSLAGGIDTQYF	TGTGCCAGCAGTTTAGCGGGGGGGATAGATACGCAGTATTTT
.	TRBJ2-7	.	TRBV9	CASSVNGETSGEQYF	TGTGCCAGCAGCGTAAACGGGGAAACTTCAGGCGAGCAGTACTTC
.	TRBJ2-1	.	TRBV5-1	CASSQQGPSYNEQFF	TGCGCCAGCAGCCAACAGGGACCATCCTACAATGAGCAGTTCTTC
.	TRBJ2-6	.	TRBV6-5	CASWTKAAGANVLTF	TGTGCCAGCTGGACCAAAGCGGCTGGGGCCAACGTCCTGACTTTC
.	TRBJ1-2	.	TRBV7-9	CASRPIEARTEIGYGYTF	TGTGCCAGCAGGCCGATAGAAGCGAGGACGGAAATCGGTTATGGCTACACCTTC
.	TRBJ2-6	.	TRBV5-1	CASSLTPGSSGANVLTF	TGCGCCAGCAGCCTGACCCCCGGGTCCTCTGGGGCCAACGTCCTGACTTTC
.	TRBJ1-2	.	TRBV28	CASSIGVGGGGYTF	TGTGCCAGCTCCATAGGGGTGGGGGGTGGTGGCTACACCTTC
.	TRBJ2-1	TRBD1	TRBV19	CASSVRDRGDNEQFF	TGTGCCAGTAGTGTCCGGGACAGGGGGGACAATGAGCAGTTCTTC
few	TRBJ1-2	.	TRBV6-6	CASSYSVGGNYGYTF	TGTGCCAGCAGTTACTCGGTGGGAGGGAACTATGGCTACACCTTC
.	TRBJ1-1	TRBD1	TRBV14	CASSPRQGGGDTEAFF	TGTGCCAGCAGCCCACGACAGGGAGGGGGGGACACTGAAGCTTTCTTT
.	TRBJ2-2	.	TRBV7-6	CASSLALWEANTGELFF	TGTGCCAGCAGCTTAGCTCTGTGGGAGGCTAACACCGGGGAGCTGTTTTTT
.	TRBJ1-1	.	TRBV29-1	CSVDSRTGAEAFF	TGCAGCGTGGATAGCCGGACGGGGGCTGAAGCTTTCTTT
.	TRBJ1-5	.	TRBV29-1	CSAGIRDGPQHF	TGCAGCGCCGGGATTCGGGATGGTCCCCAGCATTTT
.	TRBJ2-1	TRBD1	TRBV9	CASSGTPRSDRGTPTHYNEQFF	TGTGCCAGCAGCGGTACCCCTCGTTCGGACAGGGGAACCCCTACCCATTACAATGAGCAGTTCTTC
.	TRBJ2-5	.	TRBV7-2	CASSLTGRQETQYF	TGTGCCAGCAGCTTGACAGGCCGCCAAGAGACCCAGTACTTC
few	TRBJ2-2	.	TRBV7-3	CASSLNAGTYITGELFF	TGTGCCAGCAGCTTAAACGCCGGGACCTACATCACCGGGGAGCTGTTTTTT
few	TRBJ2-7	TRBD2	TRBV5-6	CASSLRAGVYEQYF	TGTGCCAGCAGCTTGCGGGCGGGGGTCTACGAGCAGTACTTC
.	TRBJ1-5	TRBD1	TRBV19	CASSKRAGGQPQHF	TGTGCCAGTAGTAAACGGGCAGGGGGCCAGCCCCAGCATTTT
.	TRBJ2-5	.	TRBV13	CASSLPSESETQYF	TGTGCCAGCAGCTTACCTAGCGAGTCGGAGACCCAGTACTTC
.	TRBJ2-1	.	TRBV27	CASSWGTIENEQFF	TGTGCCAGCAGCTGGGGGACAATTGAAAATGAGCAGTTCTTC
once	TRBJ1-6	.	TRBV6-2/TRBV6-3	CASSDRAGALNSPLHF	TGTGCCAGCAGTGATCGGGCAGGGGCCCTTAATTCACCCCTCCACTTT
.	TRBJ1-6	.	TRBV7-2	CASSREYGNSPLHF	TGTGCCAGCAGTCGGGAATACGGGAATTCACCCCTCCACTTT
few	TRBJ1-2	.	TRBV30	CAWKREHGYTF	TGTGCCTGGAAGAGGGAACATGGCTACACCTTC
.	TRBJ1-5	.	TRBV6-2/TRBV6-3	CASSDAGVRQPQHF	TGTGCCAGCAGCGACGCAGGGGTTAGACAGCCCCAGCATTTT
.	TRBJ2-7	.	TRBV11-3	CASSLDTRGEQYF	TGTGCCAGCAGCTTAGATACCAGGGGCGAGCAGTACTTC
.	TRBJ1-1	.	TRBV6-2/TRBV6-3	CASSNKLRRNTEAFF	TGTGCCAGCAGTAACAAGCTAAGGCGGAACACTGAAGCTTTCTTT
.	TRBJ2-7	TRBD1	TRBV5-6	CASSFGVTGQGGYEQYF	TGTGCCAGCAGCTTTGGTGTCACAGGACAGGGAGGTTACGAGCAGTACTTC
.	TRBJ1-2	.	TRBV27	CASSLRASNYGYTF	TGTGCCAGCAGTTTAAGGGCATCGAACTATGGCTACACCTTC
.	TRBJ1-1	TRBD1	TRBV5-8	CASSRGGTENTEAFF	TGTGCCAGCAGCAGAGGAGGGACAGAGAACACTGAAGCTTTCTTT
.	TRBJ2-3	.	TRBV7-2	CASSLSLGGVTDTQYF	TGTGCCAGCAGCTTATCTCTCGGCGGAGTCACAGATACGCAGTATTTT
.	TRBJ2-5	.	TRBV6-4	CASSESADSETQYF	TGTGCCAGCAGTGAGTCTGCGGACTCGGAGACCCAGTACTTC
.	TRBJ1-6	TRBD1	TRBV6-5	CASSSGVRGIPLHF	TGTGCCAGCAGTTCCGGTGTCAGGGGGATTCCCCTCCACTTT
.	TRBJ2-2	TRBD1	TRBV24-1	CATSDPRDRGTGELFF	TGTGCCACCAGTGACCCGCGGGACAGGGGTACCGGGGAGCTGTTTTTT
.	TRBJ1-1	.	TRBV6-5	CASSYGDNTEAFF	TGTGCCAGCAGCTACGGGGACAACACTGAAGCTTTCTTT
.	TRBJ2-7	.	TRBV28	CASSFQGFAYEQYF	TGTGCCAGCAGTTTTCAGGGGTTCGCCTACGAGCAGTACTTC
.	TRBJ2-7	.	TRBV7-2	CASSLAQGEQYF	TGTGCCAGCAGCTTAGCGCAGGGGGAGCAGTACTTC